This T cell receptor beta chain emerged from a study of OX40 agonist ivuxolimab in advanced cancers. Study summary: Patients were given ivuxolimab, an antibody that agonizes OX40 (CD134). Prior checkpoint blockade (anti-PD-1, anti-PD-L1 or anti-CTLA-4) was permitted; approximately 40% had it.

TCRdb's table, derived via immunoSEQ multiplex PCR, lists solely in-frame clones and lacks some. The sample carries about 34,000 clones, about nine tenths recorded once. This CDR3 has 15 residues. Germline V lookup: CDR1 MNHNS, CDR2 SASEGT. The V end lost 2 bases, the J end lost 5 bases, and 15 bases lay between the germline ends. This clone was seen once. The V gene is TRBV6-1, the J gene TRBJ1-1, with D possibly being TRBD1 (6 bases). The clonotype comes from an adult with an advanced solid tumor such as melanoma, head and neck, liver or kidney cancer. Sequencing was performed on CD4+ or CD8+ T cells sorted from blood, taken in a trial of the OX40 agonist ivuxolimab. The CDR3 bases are TGTGCCAGCAGTGAAAGTGTCGGGGGGCGGACTGAAGCTTTCTTT. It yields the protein CASSESVGGRTEAFF.